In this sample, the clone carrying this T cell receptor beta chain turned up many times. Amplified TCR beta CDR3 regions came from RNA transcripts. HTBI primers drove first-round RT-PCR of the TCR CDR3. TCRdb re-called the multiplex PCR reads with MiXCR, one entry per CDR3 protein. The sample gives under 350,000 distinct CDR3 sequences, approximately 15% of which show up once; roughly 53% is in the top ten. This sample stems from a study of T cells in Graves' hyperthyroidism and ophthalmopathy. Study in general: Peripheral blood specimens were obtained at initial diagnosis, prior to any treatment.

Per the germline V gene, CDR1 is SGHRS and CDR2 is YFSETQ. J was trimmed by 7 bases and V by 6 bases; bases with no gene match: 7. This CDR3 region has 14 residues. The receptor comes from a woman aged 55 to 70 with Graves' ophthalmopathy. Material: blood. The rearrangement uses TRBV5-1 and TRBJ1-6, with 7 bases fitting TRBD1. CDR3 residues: CASTIGQVNSPLHF. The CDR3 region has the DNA TGCGCCAGCACTATCGGACAGGTGAATTCACCCCTCCACTTT.